Below, 19 T cell receptor beta chains from the same sample are listed, as sequenced in a study of T-cell memory formation after mild COVID-19. TCRdb independently ran MiXCR on the 5' RACE reads; one entry per CDR3 protein. The table has 190,000 or so distinct CDR3 sequences, 20% to 25% seen once; the top ten hold about 23%. Sequenced material: PBMCs or a T cell subset sorted from them (not recorded which). The receptors come from an adult woman who had mild COVID-19 (a few samples of this study predate the infection). Cell type and time point are not known.

This rearrangement joins TRBV15 to TRBJ2-1; D not certain. The CDR3 totals 15 residues. CDR1 and CDR2 (germline): LNHNV, YYDKDF (reference sequence). Trimming shortened V by 1 base and J by 2 bases, and 9 bases separated the two germline ends. The CDR3, as DNA: TGTGCCACCAGCAGAGGGACGGAAACCTACAATGAGCAGTTCTTC. This codes for CATSRGTETYNEQFF.

The chain recombines TRBV30 with TRBJ2-3; 7 positions agree with TRBD2. Germline CDR1 reads GTSNPN; CDR2 reads SVGIG (reference sequence). Trimming took 5 bases from V and 2 from J; bases not matched to a gene: 7. This CDR3 comprises 14 residues. Here the CDR3 reads CAWDSSGPTDTQYF. CDR3 bases: TGTGCCTGGGATTCTAGCGGCCCCACAGATACGCAGTATTTT.

The DNA for the CDR3 is TGTGCCAGCAGCGGACTAGGACAAGAGACCCAGTACTTC. It is translated as CASSGLGQETQYF. This chain links TRBV5-5 with TRBJ2-5; 7 positions agree with TRBD2. The CDR3 spans 13 residues. V shed 4 bases, J shed 2 bases, and the junction held 2 bases outside the gene matches. Germline CDR1 SGHKS, CDR2 YYEKEE (reference sequence).

This clonotype occurred many times. The CDR3 DNA is TGTGCCAGCAGGCCCTCGGGCGGGGGCTCTCAAGAGACCCAGTACTTC. Translation: CASRPSGGGSQETQYF. The gene calls are TRBV12-3 or TRBV12-4 and TRBJ2-5; D is perhaps TRBD2 (7 bases). The length of the CDR3 is 16 residues. The germline V and J ends were trimmed by 6 bases and 2 bases, with 19 bases remaining between them.

The V gene is TRBV6-4, the J gene TRBJ2-7, with D hard to call. V lost 0 bases, J lost 4 bases, and 7 bases lay in between. Germline CDR1 MRHNA, CDR2 SNTAGT. The CDR3 contains 13 residues. The CDR3 loop reads CASSDSAGYEQYF. In DNA, the CDR3 is TGTGCCAGCAGTGACTCGGCAGGTTACGAGCAGTACTTC.

The chain recombines TRBV6-2 or TRBV6-3 with TRBJ1-1, with D tentatively TRBD1 (6 bases). The CDR3 has 14 amino acids. V was cut by 6 bases and J by 5 bases, with 16 bases left in between. Germline loops: CDR1 MNHEY, CDR2 SVGEGT. The CDR3 region has the DNA TGTGCCAGCAGGCTCCAGGGGATGCGGACTGAAGCTTTCTTT. Residues: CASRLQGMRTEAFF.

This clonotype was seen a few times. CDR3 sequence reads: CASSSQEGAFF. In DNA form, the CDR3 reads TGTGCCAGCAGTTCCCAGGAGGGTGCTTTCTTT. The chain links TRBV7-9 to TRBJ1-1, with no clear D. Germline V gene lookup returns CDR1 SEHNR and CDR2 FQNEAQ (reference sequence). This CDR3 is built from 11 residues. Trimming removed 6 bases at V and 11 bases at J, with 13 bases between.

This clonotype was counted only a few times. The chain has TRBV6-2 or TRBV6-3 and TRBJ2-1; 11 positions agree with TRBD2. V was clipped by 6 bases and J by 7 bases; unmatched bases: 5. CDR3 length equals 14 residues. CDR1 is MNHEY and CDR2 is SVGEGT in the germline V gene. As DNA, the CDR3 is TGTGCCAGCAGAACACTAGCGGGGGTAAATGAGCAGTTCTTC. Translating gives CASRTLAGVNEQFF.

The V call is TRBV4-3, the J call TRBJ2-1; no reliable D call. Germline V CDR1 and CDR2: LGHNA, YSLEER. V lost 0 bases, J lost 8 bases, and 17 bases lay in between. The CDR3 has 16 amino acids. CDR3 sequence: CASSQDAAASSYEQFF. The CDR3 coding sequence is TGCGCCAGCAGCCAAGATGCGGCGGCGTCCTCTTATGAGCAGTTCTTC.

The chain employs TRBV15 and TRBJ2-1; D perhaps matches TRBD2 (6 bases). Trimming shortened V by 3 bases and J by 7 bases, and 19 bases separated the two germline ends. Germline values: CDR1 LNHNV, CDR2 YYDKDF (reference sequence). This CDR3 is built from 16 residues. The CDR3 bases are TGTGCCACCAGCAGCCAGTGGGAGACTAGATCAAATGAGCAGTTCTTC. Translation: CATSSQWETRSNEQFF.

The table lists this clonotype with a few counts. V and J are TRBV9 and TRBJ2-3; 13 bases agree with TRBD2. Unmatched junction bases numbered 6, after V lost 3 bases and J lost 2 bases. Germline loops: CDR1 SGDLS, CDR2 YYNGEE. The length of the CDR3 is 17 residues. The CDR3 DNA reads TGTGCCAGCAGCGCAGGACTAGCGGGGGTTCCCACAGATACGCAGTATTTT. It encodes CASSAGLAGVPTDTQYF. The variable domain in full, with the rest retrieved from reference TRBV9 and TRBJ2-3, is DSGVTQTPKHLITATGQRVTLRCSPRSGDLSVYWYQQSLDQGLQFLIQYYNGEERAKGNILERFSAQQFPDLHSELNLSSLELGDSALYFCASSAGLAGVPTDTQYFGPGTRLTVL.

This clonotype showed up just a few times. The rearrangement joins TRBV5-4 to TRBJ1-2, with D perhaps matching TRBD1 (5 bases). The CDR3 runs to 14 residues. V lost 0 bases and J lost 2, with 8 bases in between. Germline-derived CDR1 and CDR2 are SGHNT and YYREEE (reference sequence). Here the CDR3 reads CASSLAEGNYGYTF. For the CDR3, the DNA is TGTGCCAGCAGCTTGGCCGAGGGGAACTATGGCTACACCTTC. The entire variable domain, with the rest obtained from reference TRBV5-4 and TRBJ1-2, is as follows: ETGVTQSPTHLIKTRGQQVTLRCSSQSGHNTVSWYQQALGQGPQFIFQYYREEENGRGNFPPRFSGLQFPNYSSELNVNALELDDSALYLCASSLAEGNYGYTFGSGTRLTVV.

The V call is TRBV12-3 or TRBV12-4, the J call TRBJ2-7, with D tentatively TRBD2 (5 bases). The CDR3 consists of 11 residues. V was clipped by 8 bases and J by 5 bases, with 10 bases between them. The CDR3 loop is CASASGNEQYF. CDR3 nucleotide sequence: TGTGCCAGCGCCTCGGGAAACGAGCAGTACTTC.

This clonotype was counted a few times. This chain connects TRBV9 to TRBJ2-3; maybe TRBD2 (6 bases). V was trimmed by 4 bases and J by 4 bases, leaving 19 bases between them. This CDR3 spans 16 amino acids. CDR1 and CDR2 (germline): SGDLS, YYNGEE. CDR3 in DNA: TGTGCCAGCAGCTCCGGCGGGGACCTGCGGGCAGATACGCAGTATTTT. Amino acid sequence: CASSSGGDLRADTQYF.

The chain combines TRBV29-1 with TRBJ2-1, with 7 bases that match TRBD1. The CDR3 length is 15 residues. Per the germline V gene, CDR1 is SQVTM and CDR2 is ANQGSEA. V trimming: 6 bases; J trimming: 4 bases; junction bases outside the gene matches: 12. The CDR3, as DNA: TGCAGCGTAACCGGGACAGCCATGGGATACAATGAGCAGTTCTTC. As protein: CSVTGTAMGYNEQFF.

This sequence joins TRBV29-1 and TRBJ2-7, with TRBD2 matching over 7 bases. Germline values: CDR1 SQVTM, CDR2 ANQGSEA. Losses at the gene ends were 7 bases for V and 5 bases for J; bases not matched to a gene: 11. The CDR3 has 13 amino acids. The CDR3 reads CSARAGRLDEQYF. CDR3 bases: TGCAGCGCCCGAGCCGGGAGGCTGGACGAGCAGTACTTC.

This rearrangement joins TRBV6-1 to TRBJ1-2; D remains ambiguous. CDR3 length equals 12 residues. The V gene lost 7 bases and the J gene lost 4 bases, with 10 bases spanning the gap. Per the germline V gene, CDR1 is MNHNS and CDR2 is SASEGT. CDR3 coding DNA: TGTGCCAGCAAAACACCGAGCTATGGCTACACCTTC. Translation: CASKTPSYGYTF.

The chain recombines TRBV5-1 with TRBJ2-1, with 14 bases identical to TRBD2. Germline CDR1 reads SGHRS; CDR2 reads YFSETQ. The CDR3 is 16 amino acids. J gave up 7 bases and V 3 bases, and 6 bases lay outside the gene matches. The CDR3 coding sequence is TGCGCCAGCAGCTCCCACGGGACTAGCGGGAGTAATGAGCAGTTCTTC. Residues: CASSSHGTSGSNEQFF. The complete variable domain, with remaining parts taken from reference TRBV5-1 and TRBJ2-1, reads KAGVTQTPRYLIKTRGQQVTLSCSPISGHRSVSWYQQTPGQGLQFLFEYFSETQRNKGNFPGRFSGRQFSNSRSEMNVSTLELGDSALYLCASSSHGTSGSNEQFFGPGTRLTVL.

The chain carries TRBV7-4 and TRBJ1-1, with D maybe TRBD1 (5 bases). CDR3 length: 17 amino acids. CDR1 is SGHVT, CDR2 SQSDAQ, per germline. Trimming removed 7 bases at V and 1 base at J, with 22 bases between. CDR3 sequence: CASTKPGRSIRNTEAFF. The CDR3 region has the DNA TGTGCCAGCACTAAACCGGGACGGAGTATACGGAACACTGAAGCTTTCTTT.